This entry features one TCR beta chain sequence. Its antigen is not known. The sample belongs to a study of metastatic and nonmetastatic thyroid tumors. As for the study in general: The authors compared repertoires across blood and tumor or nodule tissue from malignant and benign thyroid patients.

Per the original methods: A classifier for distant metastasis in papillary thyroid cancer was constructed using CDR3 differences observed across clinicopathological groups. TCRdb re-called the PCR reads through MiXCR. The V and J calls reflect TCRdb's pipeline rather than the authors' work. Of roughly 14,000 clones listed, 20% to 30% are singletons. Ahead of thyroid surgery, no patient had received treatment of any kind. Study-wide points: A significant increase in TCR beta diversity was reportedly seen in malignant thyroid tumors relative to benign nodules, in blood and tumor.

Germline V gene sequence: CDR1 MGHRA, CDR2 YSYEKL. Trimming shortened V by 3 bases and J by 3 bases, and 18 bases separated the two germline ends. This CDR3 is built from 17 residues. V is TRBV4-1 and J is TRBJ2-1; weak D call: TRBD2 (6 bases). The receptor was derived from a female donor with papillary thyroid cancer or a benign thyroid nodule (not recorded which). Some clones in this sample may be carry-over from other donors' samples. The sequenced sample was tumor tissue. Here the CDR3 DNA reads TGCGCCAGCAGCCAGTCTCGGTTAGCGGAAAGCTACAATGAGCAGTTCTTC. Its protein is CASSQSRLAESYNEQFF.